This record covers a single T cell receptor (beta chain). Which antigen it targets is not known. Qualities for individual bases were not recorded, and no much larger clone is one base off. V trim: 5 bases; J trim: 0 bases; unmatched bases: 6. CDR1 and CDR2 were assigned from the germline V gene (reference sequence) as SGHAT and FQDESV. Including cysteine and phenylalanine, the CDR3 has 17 amino acids. CDR3 DNA only is kept here, 51 bases in frame from base 1. Sequencing relied on an Illumina NovaSeq 6000. TCRalpha and TCRbeta cDNA libraries were built by 5'RACE with constant-segment primers, adding sample barcodes and unique molecular identifiers. RNA was extracted from every sample with Trizol reagent. Amplification of the libraries took two PCR steps, and the second step added a second sample barcode plus Illumina TruSeq adapters. Libraries were sequenced on an Illumina NovaSeq with 2 x 150 bp paired-end reads. Regarding the original processing steps: With migec v1.2.7, reads were demultiplexed and then collapsed into UMI-guided consensus sequences. Using mixcr v2.1.11, the UMI consensuses were aligned to TRA and TRB V and J templates and assembled into clonotypes. A clonotype was counted as expanded or contracted only if both edgeR and NoisET called the change significant, with noise models trained on biological replicates. edgeR calls used a false discovery rate-adjusted p below 0.01 and a log2 fold-change threshold of 1. As an exploratory analysis of dynamics, max-normalized trajectories of the 1000 most abundant clonotypes were examined with PCA combined with hierarchical clustering. Separately sequenced CD4+ and CD8+ repertoires were used to assign a CD4 or CD8 phenotype to each responding clone. TCRdb trimmed the raw reads at Q25, called clones with MiXCR and kept productive beta chains. Each entry merges the rows of one CDR3 protein and shows their most common DNA and genes. The V and J calls shown here were made by TCRdb, not taken from the authors' results. The sample table contains some 210,000 distinct CDR3 sequences; only one count was recorded for roughly a tenth of them. The ten largest clones take up approximately 3% of the sample.

The data belong to a study of T-cell memory formation after mild COVID-19 (dated by TCRdb to 2020 to 2023). About the full investigation: TCR sequence clusters from the two donors were largely donor specific. T-cell clones expanding and contracting after mild COVID-19 in two donors were tracked by longitudinal TCRalpha and TCRbeta repertoire sequencing. Two young, previously healthy adult volunteers, one female and one male, were included in the cohort. Here is what the overall study found, with its caveats: The second-wave clones that peaked on day 37 were not confirmed to be SARS-CoV-2 specific. Balanced CD4/CD8 phenotypes were observed for clones contracting from day 15 to 85, whereas a bias towards CD4+ was observed for a second wave of clones expanding from day 15 to 37. Some responding clones were detected in pre-infection memory, suggesting pre-existing cross-reactive memory T cells joined the SARS-CoV-2 response. Contracting CD4+ clones appeared mostly in the CM and EM memory subsets, whereas CD8+ clones were enriched in EMRA. The study covered only a couple of mild cases, and larger cohorts including severe cases with pre-infection samples were considered necessary.

Ficoll-Paque density gradient centrifugation was the method used to isolate PBMCs. The sequence is built from TRBV11-1 and TRBJ2-1; TRBD2 matches 11 bases in the middle. The receptor's source is a man aged 18 to 29 who had mild COVID-19 (a few samples of this study predate the infection). The sample titles of this study are shuffled in the database, so cell type and time point are left out; the donor was told from shared clones. The sequenced sample was PBMCs or a T cell subset sorted from them (not recorded which). The CDR3 protein is CASSQGLAASSYNEQFF. The bases are TGTGCCAGCAGCCAGGGACTAGCGGCGAGCTCCTACAATGAGCAGTTCTTC.